A single T cell receptor (beta chain) is shown here with its context. Its antigen is unidentified. Germline CDR1 and CDR2: LNHDA and SQIVND (reference sequence). Trimming pared 8 bases from V and 2 bases from J, leaving 22 bases between. The CDR3 runs 17 residues. The data were produced by immunoSEQ multiplex PCR, yet TCRdb's version contains in-frame clones alone and is incomplete. The data hold tens of thousands of clones, with around 91% observed a single time. This sample was taken from a study of OX40 agonist ivuxolimab in advanced cancers. Study-level background: Patients treated during dose escalation were battling hepatocellular carcinoma, melanoma, renal cell or head and neck cancer. Study results and limitations: Dosing at 0.1 to 3.0 mg/kg was accompanied by clonal expansion of CD4+ and CD8+ blood T cells by week 6.

J is TRBJ2-1 and V is TRBV19; D might be TRBD2 (6 bases). The source is an adult with an advanced solid tumor such as melanoma, head and neck, liver or kidney cancer. Here the sequenced sample was CD4+ or CD8+ T cells sorted from blood, taken in a trial of the OX40 agonist ivuxolimab. DNA of the CDR3: TGTGCCAGTGGACCGGGGGTTACGGTCCCCCCCTACAATGAGCAGTTCTTC. Its protein product is CASGPGVTVPPYNEQFF.